This entry is about one T cell receptor (beta chain). Source study methods: Estimation of nucleated cell counts was performed using reference gene primer amplification. TCRdb's copy holds only in-frame clones and misses some; the assay was immunoSEQ multiplex PCR. V, J and clone size derive from that table, while D and trimming were established from the DNA sequence. Here the sample spans 300,000 to 400,000 clones, around 90% being singletons. This sample is drawn from a study of blood T cell repertoires in COVID-19. Across the study: COVID-19 samples, acute and convalescent, were from the United States, Italy and Spain. PBMCs, B-cell-depleted T cells, or T cells were the source of the cDNA or gDNA that made up the material.

The sequence was collected from a woman between 18 and 30 years old who had recovered from COVID-19. The sequenced material came from peripheral blood.

The CDR3 is CASSLEAGAHTGELFF. The CDR3 DNA follows: TGTGCCAGCAGCTTAGAAGCGGGGGCACACACCGGGGAGCTGTTTTTT. The chain has TRBV7-9 and TRBJ2-2, with 8 bases lining up with TRBD2. The CDR3 is 16 residues long. The trim removed 1 base at V and 3 bases at J, leaving 4 bases unmatched. Germline CDR1 reads SEHNR; CDR2 reads FQNEAQ (reference sequence). The whole variable domain, filled in from reference TRBV7-9 and TRBJ2-2, reads DTGVSQNPRHKITKRGQNVTFRCDPISEHNRLYWYRQTLGQGPEFLTYFQNEAQLEKSRLLSDRFSAERPKGSFSTLEIQRTEQGDSAMYLCASSLEAGAHTGELFFGEGSRLTVL.